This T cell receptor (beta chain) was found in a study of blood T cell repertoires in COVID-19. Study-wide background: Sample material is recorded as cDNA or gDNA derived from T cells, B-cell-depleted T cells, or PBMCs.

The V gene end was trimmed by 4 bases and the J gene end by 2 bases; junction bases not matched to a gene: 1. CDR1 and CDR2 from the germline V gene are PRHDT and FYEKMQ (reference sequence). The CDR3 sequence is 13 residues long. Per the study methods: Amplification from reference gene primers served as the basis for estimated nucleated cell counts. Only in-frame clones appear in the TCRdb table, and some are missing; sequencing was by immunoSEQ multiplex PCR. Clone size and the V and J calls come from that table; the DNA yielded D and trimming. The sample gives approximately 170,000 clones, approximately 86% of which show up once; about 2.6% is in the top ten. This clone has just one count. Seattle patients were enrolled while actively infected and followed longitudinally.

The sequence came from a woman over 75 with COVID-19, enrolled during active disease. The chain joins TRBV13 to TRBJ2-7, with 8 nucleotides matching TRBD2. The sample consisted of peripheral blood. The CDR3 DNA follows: TGTGCCAGCAGCTCGGGACTAGCCTACGAGCAGTACTTC. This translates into CASSSGLAYEQYF.